The present TCR beta chain was sequenced within a study of blood T cell repertoires in COVID-19. Turning to the study itself: Samples representing acute and convalescent COVID-19 were sourced from the United States, Italy and Spain. From T cells, B-cell-depleted T cells, or PBMCs came the material, which was cDNA or gDNA.

This clone appeared once. The germline CDR1 and CDR2 sequences are SGHVS and FNYEAQ. V lost 6 bases and J 5 bases, leaving 19 bases between the germline ends. The CDR3 spans 15 residues. Methods used by the authors: Amplifying reference gene primers gave estimates of nucleated cell counts. Sequenced by immunoSEQ multiplex PCR; TCRdb stores in-frame clones only, minus some. The V and J calls and clone size are taken from that table; D and trimming were inferred from the DNA. Of around 78,000 clones listed, approximately 89% are singletons. The sequenced sample was peripheral blood. This chain links TRBV7-6 with TRBJ2-5, with D perhaps TRBD1 (6 bases). The receptor was isolated from a man aged 45-60 years with active COVID-19. CDR3 DNA: TGTGCCAGCAGATTATCAGGGGCGGTCGGGGAGACCCAGTACTTC. Amino acid sequence: CASRLSGAVGETQYF.